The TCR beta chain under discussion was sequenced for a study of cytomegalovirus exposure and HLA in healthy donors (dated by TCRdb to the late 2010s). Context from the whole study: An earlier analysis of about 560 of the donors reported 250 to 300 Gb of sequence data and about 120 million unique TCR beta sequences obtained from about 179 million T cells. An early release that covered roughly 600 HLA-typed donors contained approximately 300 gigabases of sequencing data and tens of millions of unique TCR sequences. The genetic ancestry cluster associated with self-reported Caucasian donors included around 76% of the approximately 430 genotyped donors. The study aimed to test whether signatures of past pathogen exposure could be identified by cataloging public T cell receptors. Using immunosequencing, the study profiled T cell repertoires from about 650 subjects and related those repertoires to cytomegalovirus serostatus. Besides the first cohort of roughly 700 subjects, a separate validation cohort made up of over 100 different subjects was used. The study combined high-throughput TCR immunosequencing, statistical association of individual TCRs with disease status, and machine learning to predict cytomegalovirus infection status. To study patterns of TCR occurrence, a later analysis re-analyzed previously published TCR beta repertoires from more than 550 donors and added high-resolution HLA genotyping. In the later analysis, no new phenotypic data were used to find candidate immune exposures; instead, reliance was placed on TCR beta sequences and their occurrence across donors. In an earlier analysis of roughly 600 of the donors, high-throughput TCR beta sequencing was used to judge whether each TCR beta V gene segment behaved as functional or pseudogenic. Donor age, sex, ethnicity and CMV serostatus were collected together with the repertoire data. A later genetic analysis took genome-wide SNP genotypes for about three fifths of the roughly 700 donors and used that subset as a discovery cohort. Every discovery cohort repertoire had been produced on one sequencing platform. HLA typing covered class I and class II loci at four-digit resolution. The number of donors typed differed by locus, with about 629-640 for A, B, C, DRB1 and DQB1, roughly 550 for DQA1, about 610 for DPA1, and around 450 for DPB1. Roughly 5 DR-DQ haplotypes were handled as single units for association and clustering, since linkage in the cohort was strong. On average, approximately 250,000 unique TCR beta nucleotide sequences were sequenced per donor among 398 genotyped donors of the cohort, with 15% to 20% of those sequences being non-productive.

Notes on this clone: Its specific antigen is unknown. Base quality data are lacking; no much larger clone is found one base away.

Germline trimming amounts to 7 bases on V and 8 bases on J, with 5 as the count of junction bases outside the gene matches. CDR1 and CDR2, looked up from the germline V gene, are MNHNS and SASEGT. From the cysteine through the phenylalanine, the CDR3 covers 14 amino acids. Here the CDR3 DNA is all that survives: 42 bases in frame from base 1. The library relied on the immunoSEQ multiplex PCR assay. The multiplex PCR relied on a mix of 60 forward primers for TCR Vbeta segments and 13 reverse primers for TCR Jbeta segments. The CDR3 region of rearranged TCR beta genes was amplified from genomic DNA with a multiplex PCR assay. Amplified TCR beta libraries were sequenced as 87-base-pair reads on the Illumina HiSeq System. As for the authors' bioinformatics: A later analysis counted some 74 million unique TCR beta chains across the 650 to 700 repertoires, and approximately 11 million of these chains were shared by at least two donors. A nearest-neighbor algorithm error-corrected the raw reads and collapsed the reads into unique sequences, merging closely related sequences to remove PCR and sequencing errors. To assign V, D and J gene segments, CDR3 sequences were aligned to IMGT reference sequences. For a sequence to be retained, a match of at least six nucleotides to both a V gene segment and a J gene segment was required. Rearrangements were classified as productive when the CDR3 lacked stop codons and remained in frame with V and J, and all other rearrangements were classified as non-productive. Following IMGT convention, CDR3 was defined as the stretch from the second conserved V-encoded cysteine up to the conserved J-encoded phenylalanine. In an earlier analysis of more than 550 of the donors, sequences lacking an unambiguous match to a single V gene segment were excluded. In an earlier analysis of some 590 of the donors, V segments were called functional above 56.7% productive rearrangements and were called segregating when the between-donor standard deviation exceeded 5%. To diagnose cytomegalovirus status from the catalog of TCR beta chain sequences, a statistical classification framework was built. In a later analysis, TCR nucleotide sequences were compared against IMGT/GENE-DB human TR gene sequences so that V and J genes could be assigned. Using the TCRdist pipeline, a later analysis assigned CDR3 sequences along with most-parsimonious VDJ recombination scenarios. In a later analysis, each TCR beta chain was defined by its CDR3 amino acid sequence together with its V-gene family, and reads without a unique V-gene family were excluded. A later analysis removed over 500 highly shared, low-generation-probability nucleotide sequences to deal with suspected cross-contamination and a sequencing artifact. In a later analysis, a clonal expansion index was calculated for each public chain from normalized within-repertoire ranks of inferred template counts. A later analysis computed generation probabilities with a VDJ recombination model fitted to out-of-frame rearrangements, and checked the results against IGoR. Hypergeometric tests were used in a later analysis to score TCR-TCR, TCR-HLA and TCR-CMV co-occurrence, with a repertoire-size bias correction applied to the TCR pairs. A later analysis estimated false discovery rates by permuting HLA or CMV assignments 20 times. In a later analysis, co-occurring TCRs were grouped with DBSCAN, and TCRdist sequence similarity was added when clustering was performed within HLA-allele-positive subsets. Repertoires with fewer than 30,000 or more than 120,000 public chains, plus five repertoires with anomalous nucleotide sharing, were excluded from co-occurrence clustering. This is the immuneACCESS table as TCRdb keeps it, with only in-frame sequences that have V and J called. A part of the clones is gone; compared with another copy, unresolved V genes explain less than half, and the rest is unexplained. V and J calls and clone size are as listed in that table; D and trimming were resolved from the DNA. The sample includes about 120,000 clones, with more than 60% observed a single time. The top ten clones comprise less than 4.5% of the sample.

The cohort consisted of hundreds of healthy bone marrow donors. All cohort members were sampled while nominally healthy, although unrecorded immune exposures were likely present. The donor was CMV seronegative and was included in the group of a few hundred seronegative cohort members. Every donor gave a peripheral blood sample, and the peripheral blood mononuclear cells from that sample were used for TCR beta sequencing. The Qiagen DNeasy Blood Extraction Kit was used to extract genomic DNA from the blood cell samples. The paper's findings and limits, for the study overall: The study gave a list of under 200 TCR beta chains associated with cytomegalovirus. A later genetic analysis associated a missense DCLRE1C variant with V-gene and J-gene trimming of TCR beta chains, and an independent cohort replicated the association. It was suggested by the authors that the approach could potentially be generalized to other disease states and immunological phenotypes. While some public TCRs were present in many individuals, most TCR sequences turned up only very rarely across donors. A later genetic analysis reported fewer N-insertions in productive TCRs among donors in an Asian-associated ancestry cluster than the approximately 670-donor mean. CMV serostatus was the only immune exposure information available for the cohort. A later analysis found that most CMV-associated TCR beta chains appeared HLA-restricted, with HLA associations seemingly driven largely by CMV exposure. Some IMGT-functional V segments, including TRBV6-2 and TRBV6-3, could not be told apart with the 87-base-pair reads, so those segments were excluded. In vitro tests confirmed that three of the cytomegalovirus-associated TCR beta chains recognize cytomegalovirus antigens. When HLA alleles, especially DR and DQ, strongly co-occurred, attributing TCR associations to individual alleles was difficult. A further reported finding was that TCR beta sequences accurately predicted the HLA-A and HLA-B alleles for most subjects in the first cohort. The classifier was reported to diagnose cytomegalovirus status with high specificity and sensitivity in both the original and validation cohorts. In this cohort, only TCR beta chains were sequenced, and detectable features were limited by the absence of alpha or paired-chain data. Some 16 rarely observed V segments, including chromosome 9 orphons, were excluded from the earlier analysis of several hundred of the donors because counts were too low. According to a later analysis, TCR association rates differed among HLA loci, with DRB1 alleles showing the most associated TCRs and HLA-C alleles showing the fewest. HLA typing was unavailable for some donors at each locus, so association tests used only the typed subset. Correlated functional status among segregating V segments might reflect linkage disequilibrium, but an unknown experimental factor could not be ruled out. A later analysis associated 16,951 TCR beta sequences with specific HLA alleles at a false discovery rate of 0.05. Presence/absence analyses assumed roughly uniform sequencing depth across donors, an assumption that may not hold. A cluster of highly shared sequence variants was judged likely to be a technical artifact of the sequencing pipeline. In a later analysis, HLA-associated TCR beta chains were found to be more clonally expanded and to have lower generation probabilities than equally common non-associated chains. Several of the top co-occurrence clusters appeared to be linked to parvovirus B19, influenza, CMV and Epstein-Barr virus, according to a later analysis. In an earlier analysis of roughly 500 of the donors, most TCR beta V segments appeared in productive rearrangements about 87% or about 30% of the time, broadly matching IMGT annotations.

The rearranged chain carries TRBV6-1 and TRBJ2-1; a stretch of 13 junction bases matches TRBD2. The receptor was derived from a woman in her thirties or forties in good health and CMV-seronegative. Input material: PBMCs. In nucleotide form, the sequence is TGTGCCAGCACCTGGACTAGCGGGAGCTATGAGCAGTTCTTC. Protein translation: CASTWTSGSYEQFF.